The entry below gives a single T cell receptor beta chain sequence along with its context. This likely reflects a read error, since a far larger clone is one base away. The CDR3 runs 14 residues. The germline V gene has CDR1 MNHEY and CDR2 SVGAGI. These data originate in a study of graft-versus-host responses after intestinal transplantation. Turning to the study itself: Each of the recipients got a multivisceral, liver-intestinal, or isolated intestinal transplant. Findings of the study overall: Recipient marrow held GvH clones, some first seen in ileum or blood. Early post-transplant declines in HvG were associated with peak levels of circulating GvH clones.

Here immunoSEQ multiplex PCR was the method, and the copy in TCRdb shows in-frame clones only, minus some. Of 10,000 to 15,000 clones in the sample, more than 30% were seen once. The researchers put 200,000 CFSE-labeled responder cells into plates with 200,000 irradiated, violet-dye-labeled stimulator cells. Sorting of proliferating CFSE-low CD3+CD4+ and CD3+CD8+ responders took place after the reaction. This rearrangement joins TRBV6-5 to TRBJ1-2; 9 bases fit TRBD1. Source: alloreactive CD8+ T cells from a mixed lymphocyte reaction culture, taken before intestinal transplant. Subset defined: CFSE-low proliferating T cells sorted from roughly 6-day pre-transplant mixed lymphocyte reaction (GvH or HvG direction). This receptor was obtained from a human patient who received an intestinal transplant. CDR3 nucleotide sequence: TGTGCCATCAGTTACTACGGACAGGGGTATGGCTACACCTTC. Translating it yields CAISYYGQGYGYTF.